This entry lists 22 T cell receptor beta chains sequenced from one sample in a study of blood T cell repertoires in COVID-19. TCRdb keeps only in-frame clones here, not all; method: immunoSEQ multiplex PCR. The sample records some 290,000 clones, 89% being singletons. Material: peripheral blood. All receptors come from a woman in her 30s with COVID-19, enrolled during active disease.

The rearrangement uses TRBV5-1 and TRBJ2-7; D is unresolved. Germline CDR1 is SGHRS and CDR2 is YFSETQ. V lost 2 bases and J 4 bases, leaving 10 bases between the germline ends. The CDR3 is 13 amino acids. The CDR3 here is CASSLRGEYEQYF. The CDR3 nucleotides read TGCGCCAGCAGCTTACGAGGCGAATACGAGCAGTACTTC.

This chain links TRBV7-6 with TRBJ2-7; 9 bases align to TRBD2. Germline V gives CDR1 SGHVS, CDR2 FNYEAQ. The CDR3 runs to 15 residues. With V trimmed by 1 base and J by 3 bases, 4 bases remained unmatched. The CDR3 bases are TGTGCCAGCAGCTTAGTGGCGGGGGGGATCTACGAGCAGTACTTC. Its translation: CASSLVAGGIYEQYF.

Concerning this clone itself: Other DNA sequences in the sample encode the same CDR3. The rearrangement joins TRBV5-1 to TRBJ1-2, with 10 positions matching TRBD1. V trimming: 7 bases; J trimming: 2 bases; junction bases outside the gene matches: 5. The germline gives CDR1 SGHRS, CDR2 YFSETQ. This CDR3 has 14 amino acids. CDR3 loop: CASSSGQGNYGYTF. CDR3 coding DNA: TGCGCCAGCTCGTCGGGACAGGGGAACTATGGCTACACCTTC. Variable domain in full (rest from reference TRBV5-1 and TRBJ1-2): KAGVTQTPRYLIKTRGQQVTLSCSPISGHRSVSWYQQTPGQGLQFLFEYFSETQRNKGNFPGRFSGRQFSNSRSEMNVSTLELGDSALYLCASSSGQGNYGYTFGSGTRLTVV.

In this sample, this clone turned up a few times. V and J are TRBV4-1 and TRBJ1-1, with D unresolved. The V and J ends lost 1 base and 1 base respectively, with 7 bases between them. CDR1 MGHRA and CDR2 YSYEKL come from the germline V gene. The CDR3 has 14 amino acids. CDR3 in amino acids: CASSQVFGNTEAFF. CDR3 in DNA: TGCGCCAGCAGCCAAGTATTCGGGAACACTGAAGCTTTCTTT.

The chain couples TRBV6-5 to TRBJ2-7; tentative D call: TRBD2 (5 bases). The germline CDR1 and CDR2 sequences are MNHEY and SVGAGI. The CDR3 consists of 14 residues. Trimming took 2 bases from V and 0 from J, leaving 8 bases between them. The CDR3 protein is CASSYGLASYEQYF. The CDR3, as DNA: TGTGCCAGCAGTTACGGACTTGCCTCCTACGAGCAGTACTTC.

This clone showed up just once. V is TRBV4-2 and J is TRBJ2-5; D possibly corresponds to TRBD2 (6 bases). The ends were cut back, 3 bases at V and 5 bases at J, with 22 bases in the middle. This CDR3 spans 17 amino acids. Germline V gene lookup returns CDR1 LGHNA and CDR2 YNFKEQ. DNA for the CDR3: TGTGCCAGCAGCCACCCCAAGGGCGGGGTCACCTGGGAGACCCAGTACTTC. As protein: CASSHPKGGVTWETQYF.

The chain combines TRBV6-5 with TRBJ1-2; unclear D gene. The CDR3 contains 13 residues. Trimming took off 2 bases at V and 4 bases at J, with 8 bases between the two ends. Looked up from germline, CDR1 is MNHEY and CDR2 is SVGAGI. DNA of the CDR3: TGTGCCAGCAGTTACGCCACAGCCTATGGCTACACCTTC. The encoded protein is CASSYATAYGYTF.

V usage is TRBV2 and J usage is TRBJ2-7; D gene unclear. Germline V CDR1 and CDR2: SNHLY, FYNNEI. The CDR3 length is 12 residues. Trimming stripped 7 bases from V and 2 bases from J, with 9 bases between. The CDR3, as DNA: TGTGCCAGCATAGGCGGTGCCTACGAGCAGTACTTC. Its translation: CASIGGAYEQYF.

The chain uses TRBV6-5 and TRBJ2-3, with TRBD1 matching 8 bases. With V trimmed by 6 bases and J by 4 bases, 6 bases remained unmatched. This CDR3 is built from 14 residues. From germline, CDR1 is MNHEY and CDR2 SVGAGI. Here the CDR3 DNA reads TGTGCCAGCAGACGACAGGGGTTTTCAGATACGCAGTATTTT. The encoded protein is CASRRQGFSDTQYF.

The chain employs TRBV19 and TRBJ2-5; 11 bases fit TRBD1. The J segment lost 4 bases and the V segment lost 4 bases, leaving 5 bases of the junction unmatched. CDR3 length: 15 amino acids. Germline CDR1 and CDR2: LNHDA and SQIVND (reference sequence). The CDR3 here is CASSREGTGGETQYF. The CDR3 nucleotides are TGTGCCAGTAGTAGAGAAGGGACAGGGGGAGAGACCCAGTACTTC.

V and J are TRBV7-9 and TRBJ1-2, with D unresolved. Germline V gives CDR1 SEHNR, CDR2 FQNEAQ (reference sequence). V was pared by 5 bases and J by 6 bases, with 16 bases between. The CDR3 spans 14 residues. The CDR3 reads CASSPRRVIDGYTF. The CDR3, as DNA: TGTGCCAGCAGCCCTAGGCGGGTCATCGATGGCTACACCTTC.

The chain joins TRBV19 to TRBJ1-1, with D unclear. This CDR3 is built from 12 residues. CDR1 is LNHDA and CDR2 is SQIVND in the germline V gene (reference sequence). Trimming cost V 4 bases and J 7 bases, with 10 bases left between them. CDR3 sequence reads: CASSKSTGEAFF. The CDR3 DNA follows: TGTGCCAGTAGTAAATCGACGGGTGAAGCTTTCTTT.

The V call is TRBV5-1, the J call TRBJ2-1; D might be TRBD2 (7 bases). Germline-derived CDR1 and CDR2 are SGHRS and YFSETQ. The CDR3 has 19 amino acids. V lost 3 bases and J 5 bases, leaving 27 bases between the germline ends. The CDR3 nucleotides read TGCGCCAGCAGCTCCCTTGGGGGGGGCGCAGGATTTCAGAACAATGAGCAGTTCTTC. Encoded protein: CASSSLGGGAGFQNNEQFF.

The CDR3 DNA sequence: TGTGCCAGCAGTGACACAGGGGGCTTTTCGAACTATGGCTACACCTTC. Amino acids: CASSDTGGFSNYGYTF. This chain uses TRBV6-4 with TRBJ1-2, with 9 bases identical to TRBD1. The CDR3 covers 16 residues. Trimming at V came to 2 bases and at J to 2 bases, leaving 6 bases not matched to a gene. Looked up from germline, CDR1 is MRHNA and CDR2 is SNTAGT.

This clone showed up just once. This chain links TRBV5-4 with TRBJ2-5; 14 bases are shared with TRBD2. The CDR3 spans 16 residues. J gave up 3 bases and V 3 bases, and 4 bases lay outside the gene matches. Germline V gives CDR1 SGHNT, CDR2 YYREEE (reference sequence). The CDR3 protein is CASSSGTSGGEETQYF. The CDR3 DNA is TGTGCCAGCAGCTCCGGGACTAGCGGGGGAGAAGAGACCCAGTACTTC.

The genes are TRBV7-6 and TRBJ2-1; 7 bases agree with TRBD2. CDR1 and CDR2 from the germline V gene are SGHVS and FNYEAQ. Trimming removed 1 base from V and 8 bases from J; junction bases left unmatched: 2. CDR3 length equals 13 residues. CDR3 loop: CASSLVGRDEQFF. The DNA for the CDR3 is TGTGCCAGCAGCTTAGTGGGGAGGGATGAGCAGTTCTTC.

The rearrangement uses TRBV15 and TRBJ1-4; 10 nucleotides agree with TRBD1. The germline V gene encodes CDR1 LNHNV and CDR2 YYDKDF (reference sequence). There are 17 residues in the CDR3. V gave up 0 bases and J gave up 5 bases; unmatched junction bases: 6. As DNA, the CDR3 is TGTGCCACCAGCAGAGAAAGGACAGGGGGGGAAAATGAAAAACTGTTTTTT. Translating it yields CATSRERTGGENEKLFF.

The rearrangement uses TRBV30 and TRBJ2-7; TRBD1 matches 8 bases. Germline-derived CDR1 and CDR2 are GTSNPN and SVGIG (reference sequence). The CDR3 loop spans 14 amino acids. The junction had 7 bases not matched to a gene; V was cut back by 0 bases and J by 6 bases. The CDR3 protein is CAWSVHRGAGEQYF. CDR3 nucleotides: TGTGCCTGGAGTGTACACAGGGGGGCGGGCGAGCAGTACTTC.

The CDR3 DNA reads as TGTGCCAGCAGCCCCTTTCGGGGGGCATCACGGGAGACCCAGTACTTC. Protein sequence: CASSPFRGASRETQYF. The V gene is TRBV9, the J gene TRBJ2-5, with a possible D match to TRBD2 (7 bases). The CDR3 spans 16 residues. Germline assignment: CDR1 SGDLS and CDR2 YYNGEE. Trimming removed 4 bases from V and 5 bases from J, with 21 bases in between.

The chain joins TRBV29-1 to TRBJ1-2, with D uncertain. Per germline, CDR1 SQVTM and CDR2 ANQGSEA. This CDR3 is 12 amino acids long. V gave up 4 bases and J gave up 4 bases, with 10 bases separating them. DNA for the CDR3: TGCAGCGTTGGCGTCGGGAGCTATGGCTACACCTTC. Amino acid sequence: CSVGVGSYGYTF.

The V call is TRBV2, the J call TRBJ2-7, with 7 bases aligning to TRBD1. The CDR3 is 14 residues long. V shed 4 bases, J shed 4 bases, and the junction held 7 bases outside the gene matches. Germline values: CDR1 SNHLY, CDR2 FYNNEI. CDR3 DNA: TGTGCCAGCAGTGTCCAAGGGACAGTTTACGAGCAGTACTTC. It is translated as CASSVQGTVYEQYF.

The chain combines TRBV7-2 with TRBJ1-5; unclear D gene. The CDR3 has 14 residues. Trimming pared 2 bases from V and 3 bases from J, leaving 8 bases between. Germline V gene data show CDR1 as SGHTA and CDR2 as FQGNSA. CDR3 DNA sequence: TGTGCCAGCAGCTTACGCAGGCTCAATCAGCCCCAGCATTTT. Translation gives CASSLRRLNQPQHF.